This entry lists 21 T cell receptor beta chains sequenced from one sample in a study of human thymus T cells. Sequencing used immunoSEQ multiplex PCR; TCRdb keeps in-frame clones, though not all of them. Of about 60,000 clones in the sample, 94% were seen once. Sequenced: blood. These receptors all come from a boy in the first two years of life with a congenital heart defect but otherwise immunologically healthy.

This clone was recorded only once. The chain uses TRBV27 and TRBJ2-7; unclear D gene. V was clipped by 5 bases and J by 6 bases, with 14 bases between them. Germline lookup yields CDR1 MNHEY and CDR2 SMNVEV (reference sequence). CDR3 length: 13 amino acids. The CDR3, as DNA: TGTGCCAGCAGTCCGTGGGCGTCCGGCGAGCAGTACTTC. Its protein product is CASSPWASGEQYF.

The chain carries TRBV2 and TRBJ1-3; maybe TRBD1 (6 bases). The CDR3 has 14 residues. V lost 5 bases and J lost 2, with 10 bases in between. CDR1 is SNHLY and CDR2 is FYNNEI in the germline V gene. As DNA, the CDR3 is TGTGCCAGCAGTCTGACAGGTGCTGGAAACACCATATATTTT. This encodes CASSLTGAGNTIYF.

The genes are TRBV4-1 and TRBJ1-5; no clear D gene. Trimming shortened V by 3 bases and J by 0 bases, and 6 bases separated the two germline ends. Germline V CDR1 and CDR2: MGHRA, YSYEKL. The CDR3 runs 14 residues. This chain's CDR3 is CASSQGYSNQPQHF. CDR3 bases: TGCGCCAGCAGCCAGGGTTATAGCAATCAGCCCCAGCATTTT.

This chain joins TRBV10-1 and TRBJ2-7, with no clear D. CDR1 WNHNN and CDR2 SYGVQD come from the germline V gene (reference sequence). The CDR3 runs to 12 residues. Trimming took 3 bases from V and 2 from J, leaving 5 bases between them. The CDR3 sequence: CASSENTYEQYF. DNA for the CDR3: TGCGCCAGCAGTGAAAACACCTACGAGCAGTACTTC.

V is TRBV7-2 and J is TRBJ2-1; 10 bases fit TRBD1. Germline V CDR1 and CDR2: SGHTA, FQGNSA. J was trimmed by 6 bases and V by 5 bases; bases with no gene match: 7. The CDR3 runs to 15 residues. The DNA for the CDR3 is TGTGCCAGCAGCCCAAGACAGGGGGCAGGCAATGAGCAGTTCTTC. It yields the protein CASSPRQGAGNEQFF.

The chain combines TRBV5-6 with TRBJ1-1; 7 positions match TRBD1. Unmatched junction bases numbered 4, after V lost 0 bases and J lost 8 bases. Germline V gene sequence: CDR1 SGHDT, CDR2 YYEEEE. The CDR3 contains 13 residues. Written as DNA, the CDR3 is TGTGCCAGCAGCTTGGGGAGGGGGCGGGAAGCTTTCTTT. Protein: CASSLGRGREAFF.

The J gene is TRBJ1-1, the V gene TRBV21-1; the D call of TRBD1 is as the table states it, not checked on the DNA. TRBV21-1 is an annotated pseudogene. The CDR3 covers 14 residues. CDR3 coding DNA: TGTGCCAGCCGGCGAAGGGGGCGAGACACTGAAGCTTTCTTT. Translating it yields CASRRRGRDTEAFF.

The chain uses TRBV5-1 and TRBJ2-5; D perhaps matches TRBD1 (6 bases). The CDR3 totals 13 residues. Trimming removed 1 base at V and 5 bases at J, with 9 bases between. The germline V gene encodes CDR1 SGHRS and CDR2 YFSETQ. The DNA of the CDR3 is TGCGCCAGCAGCTTGCAGGGGCGGGAGACCCAGTACTTC. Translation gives CASSLQGRETQYF.

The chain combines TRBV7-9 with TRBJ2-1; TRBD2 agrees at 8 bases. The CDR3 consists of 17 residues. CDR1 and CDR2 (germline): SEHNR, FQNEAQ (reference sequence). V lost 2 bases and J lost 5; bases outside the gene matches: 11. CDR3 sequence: CASSLKVGQGLDNEQFF. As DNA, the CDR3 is TGTGCCAGCAGCTTAAAGGTTGGGCAGGGACTAGACAATGAGCAGTTCTTC.

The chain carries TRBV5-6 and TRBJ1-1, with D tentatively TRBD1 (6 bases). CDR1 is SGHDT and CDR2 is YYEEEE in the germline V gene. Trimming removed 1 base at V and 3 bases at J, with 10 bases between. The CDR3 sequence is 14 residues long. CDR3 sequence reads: CASSLTGMDTEAFF. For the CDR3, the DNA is TGTGCCAGCAGCTTGACAGGGATGGACACTGAAGCTTTCTTT.

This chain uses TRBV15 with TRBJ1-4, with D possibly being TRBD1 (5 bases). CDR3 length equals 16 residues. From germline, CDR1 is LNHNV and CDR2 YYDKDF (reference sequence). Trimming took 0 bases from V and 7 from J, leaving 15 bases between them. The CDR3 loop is CATSRDPAGNGEKLFF. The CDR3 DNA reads TGTGCCACCAGCAGAGATCCGGCAGGGAATGGTGAAAAACTGTTTTTT.

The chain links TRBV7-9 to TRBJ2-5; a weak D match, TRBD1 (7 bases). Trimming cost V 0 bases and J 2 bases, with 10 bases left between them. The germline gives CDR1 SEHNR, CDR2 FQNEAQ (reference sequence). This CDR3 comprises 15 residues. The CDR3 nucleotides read TGTGCCAGCAGCTTAGCGACAGGGAGGCAAGAGACCCAGTACTTC. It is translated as CASSLATGRQETQYF.

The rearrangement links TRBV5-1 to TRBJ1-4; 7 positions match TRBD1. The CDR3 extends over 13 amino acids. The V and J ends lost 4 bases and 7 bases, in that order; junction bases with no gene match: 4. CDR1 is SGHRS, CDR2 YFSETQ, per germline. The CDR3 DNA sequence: TGCGCCAGCAGCACGGGACAGTCTGAAAAACTGTTTTTT. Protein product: CASSTGQSEKLFF.

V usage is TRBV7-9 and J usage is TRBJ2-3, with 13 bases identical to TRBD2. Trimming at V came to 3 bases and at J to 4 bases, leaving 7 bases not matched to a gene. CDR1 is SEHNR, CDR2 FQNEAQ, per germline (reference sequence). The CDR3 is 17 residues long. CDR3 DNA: TGTGCCAGCAGCTTCCTGACTAGCGGGAGGTCTTCAGATACGCAGTATTTT. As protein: CASSFLTSGRSSDTQYF.

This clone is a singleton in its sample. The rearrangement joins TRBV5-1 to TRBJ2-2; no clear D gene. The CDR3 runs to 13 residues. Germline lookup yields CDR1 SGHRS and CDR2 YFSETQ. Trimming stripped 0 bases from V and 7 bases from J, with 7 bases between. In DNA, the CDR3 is TGCGCCAGCAGCTTGGCCCAAGGCGGGGAGCTGTTTTTT. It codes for CASSLAQGGELFF.

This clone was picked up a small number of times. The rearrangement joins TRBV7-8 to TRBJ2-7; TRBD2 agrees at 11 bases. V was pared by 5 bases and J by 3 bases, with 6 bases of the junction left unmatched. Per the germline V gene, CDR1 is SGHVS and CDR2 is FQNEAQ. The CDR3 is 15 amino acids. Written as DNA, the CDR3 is TGTGCCAGCAGCGGGCGGACTAGCGGGTTCTACGAGCAGTACTTC. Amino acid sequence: CASSGRTSGFYEQYF.

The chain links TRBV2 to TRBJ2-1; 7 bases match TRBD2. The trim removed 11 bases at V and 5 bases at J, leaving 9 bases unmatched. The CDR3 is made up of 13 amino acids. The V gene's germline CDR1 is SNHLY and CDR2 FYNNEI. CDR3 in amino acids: CAGGGGIDNEQFF. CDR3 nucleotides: TGTGCCGGCGGCGGGGGTATAGACAATGAGCAGTTCTTC.

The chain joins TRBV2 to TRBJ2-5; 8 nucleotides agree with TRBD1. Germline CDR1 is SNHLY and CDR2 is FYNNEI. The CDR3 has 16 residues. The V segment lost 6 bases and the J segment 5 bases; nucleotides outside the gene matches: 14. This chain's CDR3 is CASRTTVDRDEETQYF. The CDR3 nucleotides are TGTGCCAGCAGGACTACGGTGGACAGGGATGAGGAGACCCAGTACTTC.

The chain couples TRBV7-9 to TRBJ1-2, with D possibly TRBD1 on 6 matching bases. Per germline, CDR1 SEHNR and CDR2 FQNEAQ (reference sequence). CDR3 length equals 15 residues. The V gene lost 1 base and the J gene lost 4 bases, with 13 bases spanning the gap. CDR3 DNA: TGTGCCAGCAGCTTAGATACAGGGATGAGCTATGGCTACACCTTC. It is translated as CASSLDTGMSYGYTF.

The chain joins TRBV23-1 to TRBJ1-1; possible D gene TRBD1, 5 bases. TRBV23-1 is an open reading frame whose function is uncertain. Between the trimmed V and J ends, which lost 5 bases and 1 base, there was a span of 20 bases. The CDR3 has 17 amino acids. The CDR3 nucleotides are TGCGCCAGCAGTTTCCTGCAGGGTAAAAGAGGGAACACTGAAGCTTTCTTT. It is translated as CASSFLQGKRGNTEAFF.

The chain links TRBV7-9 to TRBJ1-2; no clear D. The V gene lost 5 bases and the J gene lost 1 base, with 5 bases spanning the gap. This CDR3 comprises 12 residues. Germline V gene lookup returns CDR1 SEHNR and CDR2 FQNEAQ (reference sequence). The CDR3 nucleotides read TGTGCCAGCAGCCCTAATAACTATGGCTACACCTTC. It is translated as CASSPNNYGYTF. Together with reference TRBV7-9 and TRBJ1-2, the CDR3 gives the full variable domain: DTGVSQNPRHKITKRGQNVTFRCDPISEHNRLYWYRQTLGQGPEFLTYFQNEAQLEKSRLLSDRFSAERPKGSFSTLEIQRTEQGDSAMYLCASSPNNYGYTFGSGTRLTVV.